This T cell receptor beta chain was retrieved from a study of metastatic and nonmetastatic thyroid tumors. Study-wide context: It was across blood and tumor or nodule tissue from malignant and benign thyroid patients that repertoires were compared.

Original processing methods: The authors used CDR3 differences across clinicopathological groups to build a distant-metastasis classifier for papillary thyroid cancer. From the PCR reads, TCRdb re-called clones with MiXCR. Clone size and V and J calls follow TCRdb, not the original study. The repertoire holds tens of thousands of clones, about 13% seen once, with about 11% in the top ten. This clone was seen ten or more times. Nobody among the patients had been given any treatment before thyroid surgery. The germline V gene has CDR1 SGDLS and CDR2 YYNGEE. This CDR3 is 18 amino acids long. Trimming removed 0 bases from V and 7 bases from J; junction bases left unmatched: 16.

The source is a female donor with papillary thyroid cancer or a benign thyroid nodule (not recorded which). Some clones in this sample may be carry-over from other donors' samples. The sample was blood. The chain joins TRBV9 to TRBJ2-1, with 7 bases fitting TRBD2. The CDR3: CASSVGDRSSGFGNEQFF. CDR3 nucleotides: TGTGCCAGCAGCGTAGGGGATAGGTCTAGCGGCTTTGGAAATGAGCAGTTCTTC.